This T cell receptor (beta chain) was observed in a study of blood T cell repertoires in COVID-19. Study in general: Whether acute or convalescent, the COVID-19 samples came from the United States, Italy and Spain. T cells, B-cell-depleted T cells, or PBMCs provided the cDNA or gDNA that served as material.

The CDR3 extends over 15 amino acids. Trimming stripped 1 base from V and 3 bases from J, with 12 bases between. Per the germline V gene, CDR1 is SGHVS and CDR2 is FQNEAQ. As originally analysed: Amplifying reference gene primers gave estimates of nucleated cell counts. Sequenced by immunoSEQ multiplex PCR; TCRdb stores in-frame clones only, minus some. V, J and clone size were drawn from that table, and D and trimming were deduced from the DNA. The sample yields 98,000 or so clones, about nine tenths seen once. This chain connects TRBV7-8 to TRBJ1-2; D may be TRBD1 (6 bases). Source material: peripheral blood. The origin of this receptor is a human donor in a cohort sampled during active COVID-19. CDR3 loop: CASSLENRVDYGYTF. CDR3 nucleotide sequence: TGTGCCAGCAGCTTAGAGAACAGGGTTGACTATGGCTACACCTTC.